These 18 T cell receptor beta chains were all obtained from the same sample, sequenced in a study of blood T cell repertoires in COVID-19 (dated by TCRdb to 2018 to 2020). Library preparation employed the immunoSEQ multiplex PCR assay. Here the immuneACCESS table is served through TCRdb, limited to in-frame sequences with V and J called. Missing clones are a known gap in these copies; in checked studies unresolved V genes cover under half, and the rest lacks a known reason. The table for this sample lists around 270,000 clones; roughly 80% of them were counted only once. The biggest ten clones account for 15% to 18% of the sample. Sequenced: peripheral blood. Every receptor here comes from a person aged 65 to 79 with COVID-19, enrolled during active disease.

V gene TRBV7-6 combines with J gene TRBJ1-2; the D gene is possibly TRBD1 (5 bases). CDR1 is SGHVS, CDR2 FNYEAQ, per germline. The CDR3 is 19 amino acids. Trimming took 5 bases from V and 8 from J, leaving 33 bases between them. The CDR3 bases are TGTGCCAGCAGCCGAACGCCAATCGACGCGGGACTTCCCTGGGAGGGCTACACCTTC. Translated, it gives CASSRTPIDAGLPWEGYTF.

This chain joins TRBV2 and TRBJ2-7, with 10 bases matching TRBD2. The CDR3 has 14 residues. J lost 0 bases, V lost 6 bases, and 2 bases had no gene match. The V gene's germline CDR1 is SNHLY and CDR2 FYNNEI. CDR3: CASRTSGNSYEQYF. Here the CDR3 DNA reads TGTGCCAGCAGAACTAGCGGGAACTCCTACGAGCAGTACTTC. The entire variable domain, with the rest obtained from reference TRBV2 and TRBJ2-7, is as follows: EPEVTQTPSHQVTQMGQEVILRCVPISNHLYFYWYRQILGQKVEFLVSFYNNEISEKSEIFDDQFSVERPDGSNFTLKIRSTKLEDSAMYFCASRTSGNSYEQYFGPGTRLTVT.

In DNA, the CDR3 is TGTGCCAGCAGTTACCAGGGGGATCGGCCCCAGCATTTT. The encoded protein is CASSYQGDRPQHF. The rearrangement uses TRBV6-2 or TRBV6-3 and TRBJ1-5, with 7 bases identical to TRBD1. The CDR3 contains 13 residues. The germline V gene encodes CDR1 MNHEY and CDR2 SVGEGT. The V and J ends lost 2 bases and 9 bases, in that order; junction bases with no gene match: 4.

The chain combines TRBV5-4 with TRBJ1-2, with TRBD1 matching 10 bases. CDR1 and CDR2 (germline): SGHNT, YYREEE (reference sequence). The CDR3 length is 15 residues. V was clipped by 0 bases and J by 5 bases; unmatched bases: 4. The CDR3 loop reads CASSLEGGQGYGYTF. CDR3 nucleotide sequence: TGTGCCAGCAGCTTGGAGGGGGGACAGGGGTATGGCTACACCTTC.

The V call is TRBV18, the J call TRBJ1-2; 9 bases are a match to TRBD1. Germline V gene data show CDR1 as KGHSH and CDR2 as LQKENI. Unmatched junction bases numbered 6, after V lost 4 bases and J lost 6 bases. There are 14 residues in the CDR3. For the CDR3, the DNA is TGTGCCAGCTCACTCGGACAGGGGTTGGATGGCTACACCTTC. Its protein is CASSLGQGLDGYTF.

CDR3 amino acids: CASSPGLQETQYF. CDR3 sequence (DNA): TGTGCCAGCAGCCCAGGTCTGCAGGAGACCCAGTACTTC. V and J are TRBV11-1 and TRBJ2-5; D gene unclear. The germline CDR1 and CDR2 sequences are SGHAT and FQDESV (reference sequence). V dropped 5 bases and J dropped 5 bases, with 12 bases sitting between them. The CDR3 runs 13 residues.

The chain recombines TRBV9 with TRBJ1-1; 7 bases match TRBD1. The CDR3 sequence is 14 residues long. Germline loops: CDR1 SGDLS, CDR2 YYNGEE. V shed 4 bases, J shed 3 bases, and the junction held 6 bases outside the gene matches. The DNA for the CDR3 is TGTGCCAGCAGCTCAGGGGGTTTACACACTGAAGCTTTCTTT. Amino acids: CASSSGGLHTEAFF.

V and J are TRBV3-1 (or the pseudogene TRBV3-2) and TRBJ2-3; 7 bases line up with TRBD1. The V and J ends lost 3 bases and 3 bases, in that order; junction bases with no gene match: 6. Germline V gene data show CDR1 as LGHDT and CDR2 as YNNKEL (reference sequence). The CDR3 totals 15 residues. CDR3 nucleotides: TGTGCCAGCAGCCACAGCGAGGGGGCAACAGATACGCAGTATTTT. The encoded protein is CASSHSEGATDTQYF.

The V and J genes are TRBV19 and TRBJ2-7; D perhaps matches TRBD2 (5 bases). CDR1 LNHDA and CDR2 SQIVND come from the germline V gene (reference sequence). With 3 bases removed from V and 1 base from J, the gap between germline ends came to 13 bases. The length of the CDR3 is 15 residues. This chain's CDR3 is CASSIPGSGSYEQYF. The DNA for the CDR3 is TGTGCCAGTAGTATTCCGGGGTCCGGGTCCTACGAGCAGTACTTC.

This clone was seen a single time. The chain combines TRBV10-3 with TRBJ2-3; 8 nucleotides agree with TRBD2. This CDR3 spans 14 amino acids. Germline-derived CDR1 and CDR2 are ENHRY and SYGVKD. The V gene end was trimmed by 7 bases and the J gene end by 2 bases; junction bases not matched to a gene: 5. Here the CDR3 reads CAIKTSGDTDTQYF. In nucleotides, the CDR3 is TGTGCCATCAAAACTAGCGGAGACACAGATACGCAGTATTTT.

This clone was seen only once. CDR3: CAMGQGNTIYF. The CDR3, as DNA: TGTGCCATGGGACAGGGAAACACCATATATTTT. The chain joins TRBV6-6 to TRBJ1-3; 7 bases align to TRBD1. Germline-derived CDR1 and CDR2 are MNHNY and SVGAGI (reference sequence). V lost 10 bases, J lost 4 bases, and 1 base stayed unmatched. This CDR3 contains 11 residues.

The V call is TRBV4-3, the J call TRBJ2-2; 12 bases line up with TRBD2. The CDR3 is 16 amino acids. Germline V gene lookup returns CDR1 LGHNA and CDR2 YSLEER. The V and J ends lost 4 bases and 4 bases, in that order; junction bases with no gene match: 4. The CDR3 DNA follows: TGCGCCAGCAGCCGACTAGCGGGAGTCCCCACCGGGGAGCTGTTTTTT. Protein sequence: CASSRLAGVPTGELFF.

As concerns this clone: Other DNA sequences in the sample encode the same CDR3. The chain's CDR3 is CASSSLYEQYF. As DNA, the CDR3 is TGTGCCAGCAGTTCCCTCTACGAGCAGTACTTC. The V call is TRBV12-3 or TRBV12-4, the J call TRBJ2-7; D remains unclear. This CDR3 has 11 residues. The ends were cut back, 4 bases at V and 3 bases at J, with 4 bases in the middle.

The chain joins TRBV21-1 to TRBJ2-7; TRBD1, the table's D call, was not compared with the DNA. TRBV21-1 is classified as a pseudogene. This CDR3 is built from 11 residues. The DNA of the CDR3 is TGTGCCAGGGACAGCTCCTACGAGCAGTACTTC. This encodes CARDSSYEQYF.

The gene calls are TRBV23-1 and TRBJ1-6; 9 bases agree with TRBD1. TRBV23-1 falls under the ORF class, with uncertain function. The CDR3 is 14 residues long. Trimming took 8 bases from V and 7 from J; bases not matched to a gene: 6. This CDR3 reads CASLRGQGNSPLHF. CDR3 DNA sequence: TGCGCCAGCCTCCGTGGACAGGGGAATTCACCCCTCCACTTT.

This chain connects TRBV2 to TRBJ2-3; D not resolved. Trimming left V 3 bases short and J 9 bases short, with 13 bases between. CDR3 length: 13 residues. The V gene's germline CDR1 is SNHLY and CDR2 FYNNEI. DNA for the CDR3: TGTGCCAGCAGTGACGTCAGAGCGTTAACGCAGTATTTT. The encoded protein is CASSDVRALTQYF.

This chain links TRBV5-8 with TRBJ2-1; TRBD2 might be the D (6 bases). V lost 4 bases, J lost 7 bases, and 18 bases lay in between. CDR1 and CDR2 from the germline V gene are SGHTS and YDEGEE. This CDR3 contains 15 residues. The CDR3 DNA sequence: TGTGCCAGCAGCGAATCCTCCGGGAGAGGGAATGAGCAGTTCTTC. Amino acids: CASSESSGRGNEQFF.

The chain recombines TRBV19 with TRBJ1-6; TRBD1 agrees at 7 bases. Trimming cost V 5 bases and J 5 bases; bases outside gene matches: 9. From germline, CDR1 is LNHDA and CDR2 SQIVND (reference sequence). The CDR3 is 16 residues long. The CDR3 sequence: CASSPQGTADNSPLHF. The CDR3 DNA follows: TGTGCCAGTAGTCCCCAGGGGACAGCAGATAATTCACCCCTCCACTTT.